What follows is one T cell receptor (beta chain) and its context. Its binding antigen is unknown. No much larger clone is present one base from it, and per-base qualities are unavailable. The sample comes from a study of blood T cell repertoires in COVID-19 (dated by TCRdb to about 2020). For the study in its entirety: The collaborator samples originated in the United States, Italy and Spain and spanned the acute and convalescent phases of COVID-19. A de-identified subject ID, COVID-19 status, age in years and sex were almost always included in the sample metadata. Where HLA class I and class II types were available, the types were taken from metadata supplied by the sample provider, not from assay-based typing. The prospective study material was composed of cDNA or gDNA derived from T cells, B-cell-depleted T cells, or PBMCs. Subjects who had been exposed to COVID-19, were actively infected with it, or had recovered from it provided the deeply sampled blood TCRbeta repertoires that made up the dataset. A freely available public database, intended as a resource for researchers studying the immune response to SARS-CoV-2, is where the repertoires were released. Samples were obtained from the ongoing ImmuneRACE study (first 160 participants) and from some 1,300 subjects provided by 6 global collaborators.

TCRbeta CDR3 regions were amplified from genomic DNA by means of the immunoSEQ Assay, a bias-controlled multiplex PCR. Per the authors' processing: Nucleated cell counts per sample were estimated from amplification of reference gene primers within the assay. To quantify the absolute abundance of each unique TCRbeta CDR3 rearrangement, sequence reads were collapsed and filtered. Productive Simpson clonality was computed per sample as the square root of Simpson's diversity index over productive rearrangements. In its TCRdb copy, this immuneACCESS table keeps in-frame sequences only and misses some clones. Where compared with another copy, unresolved V genes explain less than half of these, and the others have no known cause. Clone size and V and J calls were adopted from that table, with D and trimming inferred from the DNA. The sample data list about 90,000 clones, and around 87% of these were observed just once. Of the sample, about 18% is held by the ten largest clones.

The collaborating institutions used their own protocols to collect whole blood in K2EDTA tubes. Collaborator samples were shipped for TCRbeta analysis as frozen whole blood, isolated PBMCs, or DNA extracted from either sample type. The paper's findings and limits, for the study overall: How much clinical and demographic metadata was included differed by source and by participant, and the metadata was provided uncurated.

This receptor was obtained from a human donor in a cohort sampled during active COVID-19. What was sequenced was peripheral blood.

The CDR3 loop reads CASSSRLAGGETQYF. The nucleotides read TGTGCCAGCAGCTCCCGACTAGCGGGCGGTGAGACCCAGTACTTC. The V and J segments used are TRBV5-4 and TRBJ2-5, and 10 bases in between align with TRBD2. CDR1 and CDR2, looked up from the germline V gene (reference sequence), are SGHNT and YYREEE. From the cysteine through the phenylalanine, the CDR3 covers 15 amino acids. CDR3 DNA only is kept here, 45 bases in frame from base 1. Trimming leaves V shorter by 3 bases and J shorter by 5 bases, with the junction holding 7 bases beyond the gene matches.